This record covers a single TCR beta chain. Which antigen it targets is not known. Base qualities are not at hand, and no much larger clone is one base apart. TCRbeta CDR3 regions were amplified from genomic DNA by means of the immunoSEQ Assay, a bias-controlled multiplex PCR. In the paper's pipeline: The number of nucleated cells in each sample was estimated from the amplification of reference gene primers within the assay. To quantify the absolute abundance of each unique TCRbeta CDR3 rearrangement, sequence reads were collapsed and filtered. For each sample, productive Simpson clonality was calculated by taking the square root of Simpson's diversity index across productive rearrangements. The source is immuneACCESS, and TCRdb retained only in-frame sequences with V and J called. Part of the clones is not carried over; for the studies checked, unresolved V genes explain less than half of this, and the remainder is unexplained. V and J calls and clone size are as listed in that table; D and trimming were resolved from the DNA. The sample records over 150,000 clones, approximately 90% of which are singletons. Jointly, the top ten make up 0.45% to 0.65% of the sample.

The record originates from a study of blood T cell repertoires in COVID-19 (TCRdb year 2020). Study-level background: The collaborator samples originated in the United States, Italy and Spain and spanned the acute and convalescent phases of COVID-19. The material from the prospective study consisted of cDNA or gDNA derived from T cells, B-cell-depleted T cells, or PBMCs. The dataset comprised deeply sampled blood TCRbeta repertoires from subjects exposed to, actively infected with, or recovered from COVID-19. The repertoires were released in a freely available public database intended as a resource for research on the immune response to SARS-CoV-2. The samples were drawn from the first 160 participants of the ongoing ImmuneRACE study and from over a thousand subjects provided by 6 global collaborators. Sample metadata almost always included a de-identified subject ID, COVID-19 status, age in years and sex. Where available, HLA class I and class II types were obtained from metadata supplied by the sample provider rather than from assay-based typing.

The full study reports these points: The quantity of clinical and demographic metadata differed by source and by participant and was supplied without curation.

V drops 7 bases and J drops 2 bases, leaving 15 bases in between. Via the germline V gene, CDR1 is SNHLY and CDR2 FYNNEI. The CDR3 measures 14 amino acids from cysteine to valine. Just CDR3 DNA is preserved here, 42 bases in frame from base 1. Collaborating institutions collected whole blood in K2EDTA tubes following their own protocols. Collaborator samples were shipped for TCRbeta analysis as frozen whole blood, isolated PBMCs, or DNA extracted from either sample type. Input material: peripheral blood. The rearrangement combines TRBV2 with TRBJ2-7; the D gene is perhaps TRBD2, from 5 matching bases. This clonotype was obtained from a man between 50 and 59 years old with acute or convalescent COVID-19. The CDR3 protein: CASTEGRFTYEQYV. The sequenced DNA is TGTGCCAGCACAGAGGGTAGGTTCACCTACGAGCAGTACGTC.